Described below is a single TCR beta chain sequence and its context. Germline trimming cut 1 base from V and 1 base from J; bases unmatched to any gene: 4. The germline CDR1 and CDR2 sequences are SGHRS and YFSETQ. The CDR3 totals 15 residues. Assay: immunoSEQ multiplex PCR; the TCRdb copy retains only in-frame clones and omits some. The profile shows about 77,000 clones, about 88% of them singletons. This sample stems from a study of blood T cell repertoires in COVID-19. The receptor comes from a woman older than 75 with active or convalescent COVID-19. This rearrangement joins TRBV5-1 to TRBJ2-5; 7 bases map to TRBD2. The sample consisted of peripheral blood. This CDR3 reads CASSLWTGGQETQYF. CDR3 in DNA: TGCGCCAGCAGCTTGTGGACGGGGGGCCAAGAGACCCAGTACTTC.